A selection of T cell receptor beta chains follows, all from one sample in a study of blood T cell repertoires in COVID-19. The assay was immunoSEQ multiplex PCR, and TCRdb's table has in-frame clones only and misses some. The sample lists roughly 180,000 clones; about 85% were seen once. Sample: peripheral blood. Receptor source: a woman in her 50s with COVID-19, enrolled during active disease. Both conserved end residues are part of each CDR3. The order of the fields is clone size, J gene, V gene, D gene, CDR3 protein, CDR3 DNA. A D gene is named only where the DNA matches it firmly. Where a row states a size, it is once, few, many or the class of an expanded clone; other rows omit it.

clone_size: NA
j_call: TRBJ1-5
v_call: TRBV30
d_call: TRBD1
cdr3_aa: CAWSLGTELNQPQHF
cdr3_nt: TGTGCCTGGAGTCTAGGGACAGAACTAAATCAGCCCCAGCATTTT

clone_size: NA
j_call: TRBJ2-3
v_call: TRBV19
d_call: NA
cdr3_aa: CASSSDLYTDTQYF
cdr3_nt: TGTGCCAGTAGTTCCGACTTATACACAGATACGCAGTATTTT

clone_size: NA
j_call: TRBJ2-1
v_call: TRBV9
d_call: NA
cdr3_aa: CASSVDMSSYNEQFF
cdr3_nt: TGTGCCAGCAGCGTAGATATGAGCTCCTACAATGAGCAGTTCTTC

clone_size: NA
j_call: TRBJ2-7
v_call: TRBV13
d_call: NA
cdr3_aa: CASSLGAGGRELYF
cdr3_nt: TGTGCCAGCAGCTTAGGAGCTGGGGGCCGTGAGTTGTACTTC

clone_size: NA
j_call: TRBJ2-1
v_call: TRBV21-1
d_call: NA
cdr3_aa: CASSKRNGGTNSSYNEQFF
cdr3_nt: TGTGCCAGCAGCAAACGGAACGGGGGAACGAATAGCTCCTACAATGAGCAGTTCTTC

clone_size: NA
j_call: TRBJ1-5
v_call: TRBV2
d_call: TRBD1
cdr3_aa: CASSEYRGGNQPQHF
cdr3_nt: TGTGCCAGCAGTGAATACAGGGGGGGCAATCAGCCCCAGCATTTT

clone_size: NA
j_call: TRBJ2-3
v_call: TRBV6-2/TRBV6-3
d_call: NA
cdr3_aa: CASSSAGDNTDTQYF
cdr3_nt: TGTGCCAGCAGCTCGGCGGGGGACAACACAGATACGCAGTATTTT

clone_size: NA
j_call: TRBJ1-2
v_call: TRBV28
d_call: NA
cdr3_aa: CASSSQQGANYGYTF
cdr3_nt: TGTGCCAGCAGTTCACAACAGGGAGCAAACTATGGCTACACCTTC

clone_size: NA
j_call: TRBJ2-1
v_call: TRBV7-9
d_call: NA
cdr3_aa: CASSLSSPRTASNEQFF
cdr3_nt: TGTGCCAGCAGCTTATCCTCTCCCCGGACAGCATCCAATGAGCAGTTCTTC

clone_size: NA
j_call: TRBJ1-2
v_call: TRBV19
d_call: TRBD1
cdr3_aa: CASRDRTNYGYTF
cdr3_nt: TGTGCCAGTAGGGACAGGACCAACTATGGCTACACCTTC

clone_size: NA
j_call: TRBJ1-1
v_call: TRBV30
d_call: NA
cdr3_aa: CAWTRAGGSTEAFF
cdr3_nt: TGTGCCTGGACTAGGGCGGGGGGCTCGACTGAAGCTTTCTTT

clone_size: NA
j_call: TRBJ2-2
v_call: TRBV7-2
d_call: NA
cdr3_aa: CASSPLSTLAGELFF
cdr3_nt: TGTGCCAGCAGCCCACTATCAACACTAGCCGGGGAGCTGTTTTTT

clone_size: NA
j_call: TRBJ2-7
v_call: TRBV7-9
d_call: NA
cdr3_aa: CASRPSGSSYEQYF
cdr3_nt: TGTGCCAGCAGGCCCTCGGGGAGCTCCTACGAGCAGTACTTC

clone_size: NA
j_call: TRBJ2-1
v_call: TRBV9
d_call: NA
cdr3_aa: CASSVGSDEQFF
cdr3_nt: TGTGCCAGCAGCGTCGGGAGTGATGAGCAGTTCTTC

clone_size: NA
j_call: TRBJ1-5
v_call: TRBV4-1
d_call: NA
cdr3_aa: CASSQVGQPNQPQHF
cdr3_nt: TGCGCCAGCAGCCAAGTGGGGCAGCCCAATCAGCCCCAGCATTTT

clone_size: NA
j_call: TRBJ1-1
v_call: TRBV6-2/TRBV6-3
d_call: TRBD1
cdr3_aa: CASSYSSTGQGAAFF
cdr3_nt: TGTGCCAGCAGTTACTCCAGTACTGGACAGGGGGCAGCTTTCTTT

clone_size: NA
j_call: TRBJ2-5
v_call: TRBV10-2
d_call: TRBD2
cdr3_aa: CASERGLGETQYF
cdr3_nt: TGCGCCAGCGAGCGGGGGCTAGGGGAGACCCAGTACTTC

clone_size: NA
j_call: TRBJ2-1
v_call: TRBV11-3
d_call: NA
cdr3_aa: CASSLRGSSYNEQFF
cdr3_nt: TGTGCCAGCAGCCTTAGGGGAAGTTCCTACAATGAGCAGTTCTTC

clone_size: once
j_call: TRBJ1-2
v_call: TRBV27
d_call: NA
cdr3_aa: CASSYYGDYGYTF
cdr3_nt: TGTGCCAGCAGCTACTACGGGGACTATGGCTACACCTTC

clone_size: NA
j_call: TRBJ2-7
v_call: TRBV27
d_call: NA
cdr3_aa: CASSLRAGFYEQYF
cdr3_nt: TGTGCCAGCAGTTTAAGGGCGGGCTTCTACGAGCAGTACTTC

clone_size: many
j_call: TRBJ2-5
v_call: TRBV6-1
d_call: NA
cdr3_aa: CASSEWGAGRALQETQYF
cdr3_nt: TGTGCCAGCAGTGAATGGGGCGCGGGACGGGCGCTCCAAGAGACCCAGTACTTC

clone_size: NA
j_call: TRBJ1-1
v_call: TRBV3-1/TRBV3-2
d_call: TRBD1
cdr3_aa: CASTHGPGQGGAFF
cdr3_nt: TGTGCCAGCACCCACGGCCCCGGACAGGGAGGGGCTTTCTTT